This TCR beta chain originates from a study of T cells expressing NK-cell markers. Overall study context: Most of the eight sequenced donors tested HCMV-seropositive; one tested seronegative. The study, taken as a whole, reports: Dominant NKG2C+ clonotype frequencies of about 1.0-8% of CD8+ T cells were measured in more than five donors.

TCRdb reprocessed the 5' RACE reads and stores each CDR3 protein as one record, lacking DNA. Its clone listing holds around 550,000 distinct CDR3 sequences. In the case of this clonotype: What it recognizes is unknown.

Sequencing was performed on blood T cells: a sorted CD56 or NKG2C T cell subset, CD4+ or CD8+ T cells, or bulk PBMC T cells (not recorded which). The receptor comes from a man younger than 35 in good health.

The CDR3 sequence is CASSLTGLPGDTIYF. The chain has TRBV5-1 and TRBJ1-3. This CDR3 comprises 15 residues. Germline V gene data show CDR1 as SGHRS and CDR2 as YFSETQ.